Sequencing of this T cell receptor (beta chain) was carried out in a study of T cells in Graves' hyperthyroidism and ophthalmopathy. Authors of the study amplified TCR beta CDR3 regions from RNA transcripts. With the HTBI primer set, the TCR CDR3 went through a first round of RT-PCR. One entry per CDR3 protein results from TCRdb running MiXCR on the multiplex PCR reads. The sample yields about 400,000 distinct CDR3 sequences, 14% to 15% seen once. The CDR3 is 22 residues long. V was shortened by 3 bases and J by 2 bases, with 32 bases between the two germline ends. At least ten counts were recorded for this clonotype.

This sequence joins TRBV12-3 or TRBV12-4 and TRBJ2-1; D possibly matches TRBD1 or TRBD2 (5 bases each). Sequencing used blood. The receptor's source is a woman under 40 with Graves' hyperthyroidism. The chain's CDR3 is CASSFLATIHGGLGPPYNEQFF. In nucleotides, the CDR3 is TGTGCCAGCAGTTTTCTCGCGACGATTCATGGGGGATTGGGTCCACCCTACAATGAGCAGTTCTTC.